Listed below are T cell receptor beta chains from one sample, sequenced in a study of blood T cells in healthy people across ages. MiXCR, applied by TCRdb to the 5' RACE reads, yields one record per CDR3 protein. The sample contains more than 900,000 distinct CDR3 sequences, less than 25% of which appear only once. The same data also contributed to another study, on T cells of mothers and their children.

The sequencing input was blood. These receptors all stem from a girl aged 2 to 9 in good health. Each CDR3 is given with its conserved first and last residue. Fields, in order: clone size, D gene, V gene, J gene, CDR3 DNA, CDR3 protein. A D gene is named only where the DNA matches it firmly. Expanded clones are given a class, and other clones once, few, many or no size at all.

clone size: few; D gene: -; V gene: TRBV6-5; J gene: TRBJ1-2; CDR3 DNA: TGTGCCAGCAGAGCCGGGGGGCTCGATGGCTACACCTTC; CDR3 protein: CASRAGGLDGYTF
clone size: -; D gene: TRBD2; V gene: TRBV3-1; J gene: TRBJ2-5; CDR3 DNA: TGTGCCAGCAGCCAAGATCTTCCGGGAGGGCCCGAGCCCCAGTACTTC; CDR3 protein: CASSQDLPGGPEPQYF
clone size: few; D gene: -; V gene: TRBV12-3/TRBV12-4; J gene: TRBJ1-1; CDR3 DNA: TGTGCCTCCAAGTTTGTCTCACCCCGGGGGATGAACACTGAAGCTTTCTTT; CDR3 protein: CASKFVSPRGMNTEAFF
clone size: -; D gene: -; V gene: TRBV5-1; J gene: TRBJ1-2; CDR3 DNA: TGCGCCAGCAGCCACACGAGGACCTATGGCTACACCTTC; CDR3 protein: CASSHTRTYGYTF
clone size: -; D gene: -; V gene: TRBV5-1; J gene: TRBJ2-4; CDR3 DNA: TGCGCCAGCAGCTCAGGGACCGCCTGGAACAAAAACATTCAGTACTTC; CDR3 protein: CASSSGTAWNKNIQYF
clone size: -; D gene: -; V gene: TRBV6-6; J gene: TRBJ2-2; CDR3 DNA: TGTGCCAGCAGTCACAGGGAGGGGGAGCTGTTTTTT; CDR3 protein: CASSHREGELFF
clone size: -; D gene: -; V gene: TRBV28; J gene: TRBJ1-1; CDR3 DNA: TGTGCCAGCAGGGCTGAAAGTATTGGGAACACTGAAGCTTTCTTT; CDR3 protein: CASRAESIGNTEAFF
clone size: -; D gene: -; V gene: TRBV6-1; J gene: TRBJ1-1; CDR3 DNA: TGTGCCAGCAGGGGTTCGGGCAGGGAAGGAGCTGAAGCTTTCTTT; CDR3 protein: CASRGSGREGAEAFF
clone size: -; D gene: TRBD2; V gene: TRBV29-1; J gene: TRBJ2-7; CDR3 DNA: TGCAGCGCGAGGAGCGGGGCCCACGAGCAGTACTTC; CDR3 protein: CSARSGAHEQYF
clone size: few; D gene: -; V gene: TRBV6-1; J gene: TRBJ2-7; CDR3 DNA: TGTGCCAGCAGCGCGGACTGGGGGATACCCTACGAGCAGTACTTC; CDR3 protein: CASSADWGIPYEQYF
clone size: few; D gene: -; V gene: TRBV13; J gene: TRBJ1-5; CDR3 DNA: TGTGCCAGCAGCTTAGGGGTGGGGGGCGGACAGCCCCAGCATTTT; CDR3 protein: CASSLGVGGGQPQHF
clone size: -; D gene: -; V gene: TRBV28; J gene: TRBJ2-1; CDR3 DNA: TGTGCCAGCAGCCCCGGACAGATATCCTACAATGAGCAGTTCTTC; CDR3 protein: CASSPGQISYNEQFF
clone size: -; D gene: -; V gene: TRBV7-2; J gene: TRBJ1-1; CDR3 DNA: TGTGCCAGCAGCTTAGATCGGGGGACGAACACTGAAGCTTTCTTT; CDR3 protein: CASSLDRGTNTEAFF
clone size: -; D gene: TRBD2; V gene: TRBV28; J gene: TRBJ2-1; CDR3 DNA: TGTGCCAGCAAACTAGGGACTAGCACCTACAATGAGCAGTTCTTC; CDR3 protein: CASKLGTSTYNEQFF
clone size: few; D gene: -; V gene: TRBV6-6; J gene: TRBJ2-1; CDR3 DNA: TGTGCCAGCAGTTACGGGGGGGCCGATGAGCAGTTCTTC; CDR3 protein: CASSYGGADEQFF
clone size: few; D gene: -; V gene: TRBV29-1; J gene: TRBJ2-7; CDR3 DNA: TGCAGCGTTGAAGATTATAACGGGGGTGTGGGGGAGCAGTACTTC; CDR3 protein: CSVEDYNGGVGEQYF
clone size: -; D gene: TRBD1; V gene: TRBV12-3/TRBV12-4; J gene: TRBJ1-2; CDR3 DNA: TGTGCCAGCAGTTTCCGCTGGGACAGGGCAGGCTACACCTTC; CDR3 protein: CASSFRWDRAGYTF
clone size: -; D gene: TRBD1; V gene: TRBV7-9; J gene: TRBJ2-5; CDR3 DNA: TGTGCCAGCAGCCACCAAGAGGGACAGGGGGAGACCCAGTACTTC; CDR3 protein: CASSHQEGQGETQYF
clone size: -; D gene: -; V gene: TRBV5-6; J gene: TRBJ2-7; CDR3 DNA: TGTGCCAGCAGCTTTCGACCGGCATCCTACGAGCAGTACTTC; CDR3 protein: CASSFRPASYEQYF
clone size: -; D gene: TRBD2; V gene: TRBV20-1; J gene: TRBJ2-1; CDR3 DNA: TGCAGTGCTACCCATGATCCTAGCGGGGAGCAGTTCTTC; CDR3 protein: CSATHDPSGEQFF
clone size: -; D gene: -; V gene: TRBV7-9; J gene: TRBJ1-2; CDR3 DNA: TGTGCCAGCAGCCCCAGCACATCGGCTAACTATGGCTACACCTTC; CDR3 protein: CASSPSTSANYGYTF
clone size: -; D gene: -; V gene: TRBV4-3; J gene: TRBJ1-1; CDR3 DNA: TGCGCCAGCAGCCAAGATAGAGGCCTCTCCCGAGCTTTCTTT; CDR3 protein: CASSQDRGLSRAFF
clone size: -; D gene: -; V gene: TRBV29-1; J gene: TRBJ2-7; CDR3 DNA: TGCAGCGTCCGCCGGGACTTCACCTACGAGCAGTACTTC; CDR3 protein: CSVRRDFTYEQYF
clone size: -; D gene: -; V gene: TRBV6-5; J gene: TRBJ2-5; CDR3 DNA: TGTGCCAGCAGTTATCCGGCAGGCTCGAATAATGAGACCCAGTACTTC; CDR3 protein: CASSYPAGSNNETQYF
clone size: -; D gene: TRBD2; V gene: TRBV6-2/TRBV6-3; J gene: TRBJ2-7; CDR3 DNA: TGTGCCAGCAATGAGCCGGGACTAGCGGGACATTACGAGCAGTACTTC; CDR3 protein: CASNEPGLAGHYEQYF
clone size: few; D gene: TRBD1; V gene: TRBV7-3; J gene: TRBJ2-3; CDR3 DNA: TGTGCCAGCAGCCTCGGGACAGGGGATCGGGATACGCAGTATTTT; CDR3 protein: CASSLGTGDRDTQYF
clone size: -; D gene: TRBD1; V gene: TRBV7-8; J gene: TRBJ1-2; CDR3 DNA: TGTGCCAGCAGCTTAGTAGGGACAGGGGACTATCGGTATGGCTACACCTTC; CDR3 protein: CASSLVGTGDYRYGYTF
clone size: -; D gene: TRBD2; V gene: TRBV4-1; J gene: TRBJ2-1; CDR3 DNA: TGCGCCAGCAGCCACCCAGCGGGGAATGAGCAGTTCTTC; CDR3 protein: CASSHPAGNEQFF
clone size: few; D gene: -; V gene: TRBV29-1; J gene: TRBJ2-7; CDR3 DNA: TGCGGCGTTGCCCGGGGGCGTCTCTACGAGCAGTACTTC; CDR3 protein: CGVARGRLYEQYF
clone size: once; D gene: -; V gene: TRBV20-1; J gene: TRBJ1-1; CDR3 DNA: TGCAGTGCTCACCAGGGGTTGAACACTGAAGCTTTCTTT; CDR3 protein: CSAHQGLNTEAFF
clone size: few; D gene: -; V gene: TRBV6-2/TRBV6-3; J gene: TRBJ2-5; CDR3 DNA: TGTGCCAGTTCCTACCGGGCAGGAATGGAGACCCAGTACTTC; CDR3 protein: CASSYRAGMETQYF
clone size: -; D gene: TRBD1; V gene: TRBV28; J gene: TRBJ1-4; CDR3 DNA: TGTGCCAGCAGTTTGGAGTCCGGACAGGGAGGTGAAAAACTGTTTTTT; CDR3 protein: CASSLESGQGGEKLFF
clone size: few; D gene: -; V gene: TRBV4-3; J gene: TRBJ1-2; CDR3 DNA: TGCGCCAGCAGCCAAGATGTAATTGGGCGGGGGAAGGGCGGCTACACCTTC; CDR3 protein: CASSQDVIGRGKGGYTF
clone size: few; D gene: TRBD1; V gene: TRBV6-6; J gene: TRBJ2-7; CDR3 DNA: TGTGCCAGCAGTTCCCCGGGACAGGGGTTAAGGTACGAGCAGTACTTC; CDR3 protein: CASSSPGQGLRYEQYF
clone size: -; D gene: TRBD1; V gene: TRBV2; J gene: TRBJ2-5; CDR3 DNA: TGTGCCAGCAGTGAAGCCGGACAGGGGCCCTCTCTGGAGCAGTACTTC; CDR3 protein: CASSEAGQGPSLEQYF
clone size: -; D gene: TRBD2; V gene: TRBV5-6; J gene: TRBJ2-1; CDR3 DNA: TGTGCCAGCAGCTTGGATCCTAGCGGGGGGAGCTCCTACAATGAGCAGTTCTTC; CDR3 protein: CASSLDPSGGSSYNEQFF
clone size: few; D gene: -; V gene: TRBV7-9; J gene: TRBJ1-1; CDR3 DNA: TGTGCCAGCAGCTTCCACTCCAACACTGAAGCTTTCTTT; CDR3 protein: CASSFHSNTEAFF
clone size: -; D gene: -; V gene: TRBV12-3/TRBV12-4; J gene: TRBJ2-1; CDR3 DNA: TGTGCCAGCAGTGAACGGGTCGGGTACAATGAGCAGTTCTTC; CDR3 protein: CASSERVGYNEQFF
clone size: -; D gene: -; V gene: TRBV3-1; J gene: TRBJ2-3; CDR3 DNA: TGTGCCAGCAATCTTTTAGGGGAGAGCACAGATACGCAGTATTTT; CDR3 protein: CASNLLGESTDTQYF
clone size: many; D gene: -; V gene: TRBV7-2; J gene: TRBJ2-2; CDR3 DNA: TGTGCCAGCAGTAAGGGACAGAACACCGGGGAGCTGTTTTTT; CDR3 protein: CASSKGQNTGELFF
clone size: -; D gene: -; V gene: TRBV4-3; J gene: TRBJ1-4; CDR3 DNA: TGCGCCAGCAGCCAAGAGCATGTTGGGGAAGGGGGAGAAAAACTGTTTTTT; CDR3 protein: CASSQEHVGEGGEKLFF
clone size: -; D gene: -; V gene: TRBV5-5; J gene: TRBJ2-5; CDR3 DNA: TGTGCCAGCAGCATCTCTAATCACATTAAACAAGAGACCCAGTACTTC; CDR3 protein: CASSISNHIKQETQYF
clone size: few; D gene: TRBD2; V gene: TRBV27; J gene: TRBJ2-1; CDR3 DNA: TGTGCCAGCAGTTTAGGGCGGGGGGGCTATTTGGGCAATGAGCAGTTCTTC; CDR3 protein: CASSLGRGGYLGNEQFF
clone size: few; D gene: -; V gene: TRBV4-1; J gene: TRBJ1-2; CDR3 DNA: TGCGCCAGCAGCCAAGTACCGTCCGACTATGGCTACACCTTC; CDR3 protein: CASSQVPSDYGYTF
clone size: -; D gene: -; V gene: TRBV7-2; J gene: TRBJ1-1; CDR3 DNA: TGTGCCAGCAGCTCACGTACCATGAACACTGAAGCTTTCTTT; CDR3 protein: CASSSRTMNTEAFF
clone size: many; D gene: -; V gene: TRBV7-2; J gene: TRBJ2-3; CDR3 DNA: TGTGCCAGCAGCTTAAGCCTGGGTCGCTACCCGCAGTATTTT; CDR3 protein: CASSLSLGRYPQYF